Listed below are T cell receptor beta chains from one sample, sequenced in a study of T cell responses to AZD1222 COVID-19 vaccine. Sequencing was performed with immunoSEQ multiplex PCR; in TCRdb, only in-frame clones are kept and a portion is missing. The data contain over 100,000 clones, roughly 88% of them singletons. Here the sequenced sample was peripheral blood, taken 28 days after the second AZD1222 dose. The receptors originated from an adult who received the AZD1222 COVID-19 vaccine. Each CDR3 is given with its conserved first and last residue. Fields, in order: J gene, D gene, clone size, V gene, CDR3 protein, CDR3 DNA. A D gene is named only where the DNA matches it firmly. Clone size is shown for a subset of rows, as once, few, many or a class of expanded clone.

TRBJ1-2 TRBD1 - TRBV6-6 CAITRTGRYYGYTF TGTGCCATCACGAGGACAGGGAGGTACTATGGCTACACCTTC
TRBJ1-2 TRBD1 - TRBV6-5 CASTERTGGEGYTF TGTGCCAGCACCGAAAGGACAGGGGGTGAGGGCTACACCTTC
TRBJ1-2 - few TRBV12-3/TRBV12-4 CASSITGRYGYTF TGTGCCAGCAGTATTACAGGGAGGTATGGCTACACCTTC
TRBJ2-7 - - TRBV14 CASRHGKERTYEQYF TGTGCCAGCAGACATGGCAAAGAGCGGACCTACGAGCAGTACTTC
TRBJ1-4 - - TRBV4-2 CASSQPGHTNEKLFF TGTGCCAGCAGCCAACCGGGACATACGAATGAAAAACTGTTTTTT
TRBJ2-7 - once TRBV3-1/TRBV3-2 CASSESSYGWVDEQYF TGTGCCAGCAGCGAGTCATCCTACGGATGGGTCGACGAGCAGTACTTC
TRBJ1-5 TRBD1 - TRBV5-1 CASSLGQGDNQPQHF TGCGCCAGCAGCTTGGGGCAGGGGGACAATCAGCCCCAGCATTTT
TRBJ2-5 - - TRBV5-1 CASSLVVTLPGQETQYF TGCGCCAGCAGCTTGGTAGTAACCCTACCCGGACAAGAGACCCAGTACTTC
TRBJ2-1 TRBD2 - TRBV19 CASSISGLAKYNEQFF TGTGCCAGTAGTATTTCGGGACTAGCGAAATACAATGAGCAGTTCTTC
TRBJ2-7 - - TRBV7-9 CASSLADRSYEQYF TGTGCCAGCAGCTTAGCGGATCGGTCTTACGAGCAGTACTTC
TRBJ1-1 - - TRBV2 CASSGYLGLEAFF TGTGCCAGCAGTGGCTATCTAGGGCTGGAAGCTTTCTTT
TRBJ1-1 - - TRBV5-1 CASSLLFPGRNTEAFF TGCGCCAGCAGCTTGTTGTTTCCAGGGAGGAACACTGAAGCTTTCTTT
TRBJ2-1 - - TRBV5-4 CASSLAGAYNEQFF TGTGCCAGCAGCTTGGCTGGGGCCTACAATGAGCAGTTCTTC
TRBJ2-3 TRBD2 - TRBV19 CASSIRPGGNTDTQYF TGTGCCAGTAGTATTAGACCGGGGGGAAACACAGATACGCAGTATTTT
TRBJ2-2 TRBD1 - TRBV27 CASSPRDRGFAGELFF TGTGCCAGCAGTCCAAGAGACAGGGGCTTCGCCGGGGAGCTGTTTTTT
TRBJ1-6 - - TRBV6-1 CASSEPNMFSPLHF TGTGCCAGCAGTGAACCCAACATGTTTTCACCCCTCCACTTT
TRBJ2-7 TRBD1 once TRBV6-5 CASTQGVGSGGEQYF TGTGCCAGCACCCAGGGGGTTGGCTCAGGGGGCGAGCAGTACTTC
TRBJ1-1 - - TRBV19 CASSIGMSEAFF TGTGCCAGTAGTATAGGGATGTCTGAAGCTTTCTTT
TRBJ2-4 - - TRBV3-1/TRBV3-2 CASSQDSRTPKNIQYF TGTGCCAGCAGCCAAGATAGCCGGACCCCCAAAAACATTCAGTACTTC
TRBJ2-7 TRBD1 - TRBV7-3 CASSARQGVEQYF TGTGCCAGCAGCGCCCGACAGGGGGTCGAGCAGTACTTC
TRBJ2-7 TRBD2 - TRBV20-1 CSASKRESPYEQYF TGCAGTGCTAGTAAGCGGGAGTCCCCCTACGAGCAGTACTTC
TRBJ1-3 - - TRBV3-1/TRBV3-2 CASSQGGGGGNTIYF TGTGCCAGCAGCCAAGGCGGGGGTGGTGGAAACACCATATATTTT
TRBJ1-5 - - TRBV3-1/TRBV3-2 CASSKGRSNQPQHF TGTGCCAGCAGCAAGGGTCGGAGCAATCAGCCCCAGCATTTT
TRBJ2-5 - - TRBV5-1 CASSLGVGETQYF TGCGCCAGCAGCTTAGGGGTAGGCGAGACCCAGTACTTC
TRBJ2-5 - - TRBV2 CASRHGGARGFSETQYF TGTGCCAGCAGGCACGGGGGTGCCAGGGGGTTTTCAGAGACCCAGTACTTC
TRBJ1-6 TRBD1 once TRBV2 CASEGQGSSPLHF TGTGCCAGTGAGGGACAGGGCAGCTCACCCCTCCACTTT
TRBJ2-3 - once TRBV4-1 CASSQRAIDTQYF TGCGCCAGCAGCCAAAGGGCAATAGATACGCAGTATTTT
TRBJ1-3 - - TRBV11-3 CASSFGSGNTIYF TGTGCCAGCAGCTTTGGGTCTGGAAACACCATATATTTT
TRBJ2-3 TRBD2 - TRBV9 CASSVVAGSGDTQYF TGTGCCAGCAGCGTGGTAGCGGGGAGTGGGGATACGCAGTATTTT
TRBJ2-4 TRBD2 - TRBV6-1 CASSDLGGGIAKNIQYF TGTGCCAGCAGTGATCTCGGCGGGGGAATAGCCAAAAACATTCAGTACTTC
TRBJ1-2 - once TRBV28 CASRSMGGEMGYGYTF TGTGCCAGCAGGTCGATGGGCGGGGAGATGGGCTATGGCTACACCTTC
TRBJ1-5 - - TRBV3-1/TRBV3-2 CASSHSRRGWRDSNQPQHF TGTGCCAGCAGCCACTCTAGGCGGGGGTGGAGGGATAGCAATCAGCCCCAGCATTTT
TRBJ1-1 - - TRBV6-5 CASSYSGAGPEAFF TGTGCCAGCAGTTACTCGGGGGCGGGGCCTGAAGCTTTCTTT
TRBJ1-1 TRBD1 - TRBV5-1 CASSPDRGNTEAFF TGCGCCAGCAGTCCGGACAGGGGGAACACTGAAGCTTTCTTT
TRBJ2-1 TRBD1 - TRBV3-1/TRBV3-2 CASSLGTGERDEQFF TGTGCCAGCAGCCTCGGGACAGGGGAAAGGGATGAGCAGTTCTTC
TRBJ1-4 TRBD1 - TRBV5-1 CASSHGGQMHEKLFF TGCGCCAGCAGTCACGGGGGACAGATGCATGAAAAACTGTTTTTT
TRBJ1-1 - once TRBV5-4 CASINQGQNEAFF TGTGCCAGCATTAACCAGGGGCAGAATGAAGCTTTCTTT
TRBJ1-3 TRBD1 once TRBV2 CATEGAEIRNTIYF TGTGCCACCGAGGGGGCCGAAATAAGAAACACCATATATTTT
TRBJ1-1 - - TRBV11-2 CASSLRENTEAFF TGTGCCAGCAGCTTGCGGGAGAACACTGAAGCTTTCTTT
TRBJ1-6 - - TRBV30 CAYRRPPNNNSPLHF TGTGCCTATCGGAGACCGCCAAATAATAATTCACCCCTCCACTTT
TRBJ2-5 - - TRBV18 CASSPAGGETQYF TGTGCCAGCTCACCAGCCGGTGGGGAGACCCAGTACTTC
TRBJ2-5 TRBD1 - TRBV10-3 CAISGTGGETQYF TGTGCCATCAGTGGGACAGGGGGGGAGACCCAGTACTTC
TRBJ2-1 - - TRBV11-3 CASSLGVAWYNEQFF TGTGCCAGCAGCTTAGGGGTAGCGTGGTACAATGAGCAGTTCTTC
TRBJ1-2 - - TRBV9 CASSVVGGRGYGYTF TGTGCCAGCAGCGTAGTAGGAGGGCGTGGGTATGGCTACACCTTC